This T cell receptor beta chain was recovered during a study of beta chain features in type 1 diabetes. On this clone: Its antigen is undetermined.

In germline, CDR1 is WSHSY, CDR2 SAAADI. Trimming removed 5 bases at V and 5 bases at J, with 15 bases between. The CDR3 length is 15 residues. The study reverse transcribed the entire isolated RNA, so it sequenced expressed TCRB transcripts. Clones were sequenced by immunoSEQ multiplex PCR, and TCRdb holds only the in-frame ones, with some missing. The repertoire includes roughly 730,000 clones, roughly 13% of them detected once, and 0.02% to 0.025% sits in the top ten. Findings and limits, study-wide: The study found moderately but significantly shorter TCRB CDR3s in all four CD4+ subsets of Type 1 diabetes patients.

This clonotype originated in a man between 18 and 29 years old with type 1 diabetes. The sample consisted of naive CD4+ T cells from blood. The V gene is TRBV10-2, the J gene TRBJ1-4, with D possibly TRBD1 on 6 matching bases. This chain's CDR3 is CASSPGGLRNEKLFF. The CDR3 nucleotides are TGCGCCAGCAGTCCGGGGGGCCTAAGGAATGAAAAACTGTTTTTT.